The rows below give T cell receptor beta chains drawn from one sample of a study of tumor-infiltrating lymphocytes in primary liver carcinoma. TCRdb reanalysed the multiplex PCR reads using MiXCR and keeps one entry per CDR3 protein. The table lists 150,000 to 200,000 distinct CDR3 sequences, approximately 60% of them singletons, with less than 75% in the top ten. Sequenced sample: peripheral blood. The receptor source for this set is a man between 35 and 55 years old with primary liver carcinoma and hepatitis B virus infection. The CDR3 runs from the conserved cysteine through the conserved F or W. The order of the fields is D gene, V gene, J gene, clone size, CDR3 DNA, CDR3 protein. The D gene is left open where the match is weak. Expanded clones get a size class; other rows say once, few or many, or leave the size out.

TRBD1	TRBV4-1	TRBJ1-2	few	TGCGCCGCTAGGAGGGCCCAGGGGGCGCCTGGCTACACCTTC	CAARRAQGAPGYTF
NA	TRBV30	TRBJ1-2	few	TGTGCCCGGGAGGAGGGCCGGGGCTACACTTTC	CAREEGRGYTF
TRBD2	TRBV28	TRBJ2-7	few	TGTGCCACCTTGACTAGCGGGGAGTACGAGCAGTATTTC	CATLTSGEYEQYF
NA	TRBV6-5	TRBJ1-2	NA	TGTGCCAGCAGTTACTCAGACGAGGGCTCGGATGGCCACACCTTC	CASSYSDEGSDGHTF
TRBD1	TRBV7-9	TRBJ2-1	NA	TGTGCCAGCAGCGTCCGGGACAGGGGGGACAATGAGCAGTTCTTC	CASSVRDRGDNEQFF
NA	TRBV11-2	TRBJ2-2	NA	NA	CASSFARGSGELFF
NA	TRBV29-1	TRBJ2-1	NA	TGCAGCGTAGGACCTCCTTCCAGATCCTACAATGAGCAGCTCTTC	CSVGPPSRSYNEQLF
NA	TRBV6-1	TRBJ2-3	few	TGTGCCAGCAGTGTAAAGCAGGGAACAGATACGCAGTATTTT	CASSVKQGTDTQYF
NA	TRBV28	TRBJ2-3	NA	TGTGCCAGCAGACCCCCTGGGGCGACAGATACGCAGTATTTT	CASRPPGATDTQYF
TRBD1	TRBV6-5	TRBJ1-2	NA	TGTGCCAGCACGAGACAGGGGGTTTGGGGCTACACCTTC	CASTRQGVWGYTF
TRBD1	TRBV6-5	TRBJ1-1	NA	TGTGCCAGCACCAAGTCAGGGACAGCTGAAGCTTTCTTT	CASTKSGTAEAFF
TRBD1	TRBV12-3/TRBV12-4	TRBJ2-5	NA	TGTGCCAGCAGACGGGGACAGTGGGCGGCTGAGACCCAGTACTTC	CASRRGQWAAETQYF
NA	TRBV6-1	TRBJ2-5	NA	TGTGCCAGCAGTAGAGGCTCTTTCCAAGAGACCCAGTACTTC	CASSRGSFQETQYF
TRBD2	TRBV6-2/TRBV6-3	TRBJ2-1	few	TGTGCCAGCAGTTACTCGACAGCGGGAGGTTTTGTTGAGCAGTTCTTC	CASSYSTAGGFVEQFF
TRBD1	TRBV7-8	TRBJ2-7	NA	TGTGCCAGCAGCCCGGGACAGGGTCCTTTCTACGAGCAGTACTTC	CASSPGQGPFYEQYF
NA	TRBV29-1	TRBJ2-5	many	TGCAGCGTTGAAGATGGACTGGATGGGACCCAGTACTTC	CSVEDGLDGTQYF
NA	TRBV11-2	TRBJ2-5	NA	TGTGTCAGCAACCCTCAACTAGCTCCTGAAGAGACCCAGTACTTC	CVSNPQLAPEETQYF
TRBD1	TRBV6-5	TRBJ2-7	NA	TGTACCAGCAGGTACTCGTATAGGACAGGGGGATACGAGCAGTACTTC	CTSRYSYRTGGYEQYF
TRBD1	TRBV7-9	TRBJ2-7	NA	TGTGCCAGCAGCGGGCGGACAGGGCCTTCCTACGAGCAGTACTTC	CASSGRTGPSYEQYF
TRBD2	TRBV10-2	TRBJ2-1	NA	TGCGCCAGCAGCGGACTAGCGGCTAGCTCCTACAATGAGCAGTTCTTC	CASSGLAASSYNEQFF
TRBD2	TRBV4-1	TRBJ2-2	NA	TGCACCAGCAGCCTCCAAGGTGGACGACTAGCCCCGACCGGGGAGCTGTTTTTT	CTSSLQGGRLAPTGELFF
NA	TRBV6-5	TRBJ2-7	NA	TGTGCCAGCAGCCCCTCAGGGCGATACGAGCAGTACTTC	CASSPSGRYEQYF
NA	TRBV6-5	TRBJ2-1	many	TGTGCCAGCAGTCAGACAGGTAACAATGAGCAGTTCTTC	CASSQTGNNEQFF
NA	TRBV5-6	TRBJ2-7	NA	TGTGCCAGCAGCTTGCAACAGGGTCACTACGAGCAGTACTTC	CASSLQQGHYEQYF
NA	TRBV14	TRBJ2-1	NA	TGTGCCAGCAGTGTGGGAGCGTACAATGAGCAGTTCTTC	CASSVGAYNEQFF
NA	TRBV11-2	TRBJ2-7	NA	TGTGCCAGCAGCTTAGCGGCGACAGCACCATACGAGCAGTACTTC	CASSLAATAPYEQYF
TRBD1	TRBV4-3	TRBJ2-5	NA	TGCGCCAGCAGCCAAGAGAGGACAGGGACCCAGTACTTC	CASSQERTGTQYF
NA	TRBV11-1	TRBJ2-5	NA	TGTGCCAGCAGCTTGGGTGTACAGGTTAGAGAGACCCAGTACTTC	CASSLGVQVRETQYF
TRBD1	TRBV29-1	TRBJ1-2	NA	TGCAGCGCCGGGACAGGTTATGGCTACACCTTC	CSAGTGYGYTF
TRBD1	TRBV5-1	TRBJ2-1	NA	TGCGCCAGCAGCTTGGCCCGGACAGGGAATGATGACCAGTTCTTC	CASSLARTGNDDQFF
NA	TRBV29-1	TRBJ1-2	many	TGCAGCGTTTCGAAGGGGCGCGGCTATGGCTACACCTTC	CSVSKGRGYGYTF
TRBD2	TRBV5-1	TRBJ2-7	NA	TGCGCCAGCAACCCCCTGGGACTAGCCCGCTCCGGGCAGTACTTC	CASNPLGLARSGQYF
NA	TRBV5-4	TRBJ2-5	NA	TGTGCCAGCAGCTGGACTGGAGGGGAAGAGACCCAGTACTTC	CASSWTGGEETQYF
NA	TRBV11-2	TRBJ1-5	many	TGTGCCAGCAGCCAGGAAGGGGAACAGCCCCAGCATTTT	CASSQEGEQPQHF
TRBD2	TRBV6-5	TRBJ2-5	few	TGTGCCAGCAGTTACTCGTTCCCAGCGGGAGGACAAGAGACCCAGTACTTC	CASSYSFPAGGQETQYF
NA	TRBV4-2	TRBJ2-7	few	TGTGCCAGCAGCCTCGAGGGGTACGGGGACGAGCAGTACTTC	CASSLEGYGDEQYF
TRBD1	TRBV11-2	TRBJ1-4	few	TGTACCAGCAGCCGACCCGGGCAGGGGGCCTTGGAAAAACTGTTTTTT	CTSSRPGQGALEKLFF
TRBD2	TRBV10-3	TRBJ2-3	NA	TGTGCCATCAGTGATAAGTCTAGCGGGGGATCCACAGATACGCAGTATTTT	CAISDKSSGGSTDTQYF
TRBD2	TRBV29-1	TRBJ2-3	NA	TGCAGCGTTGAAAGCACTCGTAGCGGGAGACGGGCGGATACGCAGTATTTT	CSVESTRSGRRADTQYF
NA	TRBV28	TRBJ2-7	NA	TGTGCCAGCAGTCCCCGGCACGAGCAGTACTTC	CASSPRHEQYF
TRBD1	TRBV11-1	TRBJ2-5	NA	TGTGCCAACAGCTTACCCGGACAGGCTTTTGAGACCCAGTACTTC	CANSLPGQAFETQYF
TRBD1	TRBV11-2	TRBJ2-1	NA	TGTGCCAGGAGCCGTCCCCCTGACAGGGGTCGGTTCTTC	CARSRPPDRGRFF
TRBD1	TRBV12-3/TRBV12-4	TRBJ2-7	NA	TGTGCCAGCAGCCCCCGGGACAGAACCTACGAGCAGTACTTC	CASSPRDRTYEQYF
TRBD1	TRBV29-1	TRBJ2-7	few	TGCAGCGTTGAAGACAGGGGGTTTAGCTCCTACGAGCAGTACTTC	CSVEDRGFSSYEQYF
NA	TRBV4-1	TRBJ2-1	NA	TGCGCCAGCAGCCTGCTAGGGAGACTGCCATACAATGAGCAGTTCTTC	CASSLLGRLPYNEQFF
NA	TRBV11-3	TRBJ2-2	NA	TGTGCCAGCAGCTTGTCCCCCAGGGGCGATGCGGAGCTGTTTTTT	CASSLSPRGDAELFF
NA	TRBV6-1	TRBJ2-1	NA	TGTGCCAGCAGTGAGCCAGGCTACAATGAACAGTTCTTC	CASSEPGYNEQFF
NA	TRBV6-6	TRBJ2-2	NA	TGTGCCAGCAGTTATGACAGATTCACCGGGGAGCTGTCTTTT	CASSYDRFTGELSF
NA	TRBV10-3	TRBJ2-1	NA	TGTGCCATCAGGGAGCTGCTCAATGAGCAGTTCTTC	CAIRELLNEQFF
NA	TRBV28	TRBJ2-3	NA	TGTGCCAGCAGAGGGGGGAATACAGGCACAGATACGCAGTATTTT	CASRGGNTGTDTQYF
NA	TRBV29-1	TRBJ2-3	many	TGCAGCGTTGAGGACTATCACAGGGATACGCAGTATTTT	CSVEDYHRDTQYF
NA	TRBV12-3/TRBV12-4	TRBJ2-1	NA	TGTGCCAGCAGCCAAATAGAATTAGATGGGCAGTTCTTC	CASSQIELDGQFF
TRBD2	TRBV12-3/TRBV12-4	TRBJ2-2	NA	TGTGCCAGCAGTTCTTTCGCGGGAGGTTACGGGGAGCTGTTTTTT	CASSSFAGGYGELFF
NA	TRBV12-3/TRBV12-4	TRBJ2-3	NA	TGTGCCAGCAGTTTAGGGCAGGGGATCACAGATACGCAGTATTTT	CASSLGQGITDTQYF